This T cell receptor (beta chain) was recorded in a study of cytomegalovirus exposure and HLA in healthy donors. Germline assignment: CDR1 DFQATT and CDR2 SNEGSKA (reference sequence). V shed 6 bases and J shed 3 bases, with 9 bases lying between them. This CDR3 spans 11 amino acids. The PCR had 60 Vbeta and 13 Jbeta primers. As originally analysed: Later reanalysis found 80 million or so unique TCR beta chains, about 11 million of them shared. The repertoire was sequenced with immunoSEQ multiplex PCR; TCRdb's copy has only in-frame clones and lacks some. Clonal size and the V and J genes are those of that table, whereas D and trimming came from the DNA. The repertoire holds 150,000 to 200,000 clones, with roughly 82% as singletons. As regards this clone: This same CDR3 is encoded by further DNA sequences in the sample.

The receptor's source is a man aged 45-60 years in good health and CMV-seropositive. The V and J genes are TRBV20-1 and TRBJ2-7; weak D call: TRBD2 (5 bases). Sequenced material: PBMCs. CDR3 in DNA: TGCAGTGCCAGCCGGGACTACGAGCAGTACTTC. Protein product: CSASRDYEQYF.